These 28 T cell receptor beta chains came from one sample sequenced in a study of cytomegalovirus exposure and HLA in healthy donors. 60 Vbeta and 13 Jbeta primers were used in PCR. The protocol was immunoSEQ multiplex PCR, while the TCRdb copy is restricted to in-frame clones and leaves out a portion. The data contain 70,000 to 100,000 clones, roughly three quarters of them singletons. The sample consisted of PBMCs. The receptors shown here come from a woman aged 50 to 60 in good health and CMV-seropositive.

The V gene is TRBV4-2, the J gene TRBJ1-5; 10 bases agree with TRBD1. CDR1 is LGHNA, CDR2 YNFKEQ, per germline. This CDR3 region has 16 residues. With V trimmed by 0 bases and J by 6 bases, 5 bases remained unmatched. The CDR3 loop reads CASSQDGGTGVQPQHF. Here the CDR3 DNA reads TGTGCCAGCAGCCAAGACGGGGGGACAGGGGTTCAGCCCCAGCATTTT.

The genes are TRBV11-2 and TRBJ1-6, with TRBD1 matching 8 bases. The V segment lost 10 bases and the J segment 7 bases; nucleotides outside the gene matches: 6. This CDR3 has 13 amino acids. CDR1 and CDR2 from the germline V gene are SGHAT and FQNNGV. The CDR3 loop is CATRTGPNSPLHF. The CDR3 DNA follows: TGTGCCACCAGGACAGGGCCAAATTCACCCCTCCACTTT.

The V gene is TRBV7-3, the J gene TRBJ1-2; 7 bases map to TRBD1. The CDR3 is 13 amino acids. In germline, CDR1 is SGHTA, CDR2 FQGTGA. V was clipped by 4 bases and J by 9 bases; unmatched bases: 8. The CDR3 spells CASSSGQEGRYTF. In nucleotides, the CDR3 is TGTGCCAGCAGCTCCGGACAGGAAGGGCGCTACACCTTC.

DNA of the CDR3: TGCAGCGTTTTCCGGGACACCCAGGGGACCCAGTACTTC. Protein: CSVFRDTQGTQYF. V usage is TRBV29-1 and J usage is TRBJ2-5; D might be TRBD1 (6 bases). V lost 5 bases and J lost 7, with 17 bases in between. CDR1 and CDR2 from the germline V gene are SQVTM and ANQGSEA. The CDR3 length is 13 residues.

The chain employs TRBV28 and TRBJ2-1; 14 bases line up with TRBD2. Germline V gene sequence: CDR1 MDHEN, CDR2 SYDVKM. The junction had 5 bases not matched to a gene; V was cut back by 4 bases and J by 9 bases. There are 15 residues in the CDR3. The CDR3 DNA follows: TGTGCCAGCAGTTCGGGACTAGCGGGAGAAGGTGAGCAGTTCTTC. Residues: CASSSGLAGEGEQFF.

The chain combines TRBV4-1 with TRBJ1-2, with a weak D call TRBD1 (6 bases). The length of the CDR3 is 15 residues. In germline, CDR1 is MGHRA, CDR2 YSYEKL. V lost 0 bases and J lost 8, with 16 bases in between. DNA for the CDR3: TGCGCCAGCAGCCAAGAGACAGGTGCAGAGAGGGGCTACACCTTC. Translation: CASSQETGAERGYTF.

The V and J genes are TRBV18 and TRBJ1-1; D might be TRBD1 (6 bases). Trimming shortened V by 3 bases and J by 0 bases, and 14 bases separated the two germline ends. The CDR3 totals 16 residues. Germline V lookup: CDR1 KGHSH, CDR2 LQKENI. Here the CDR3 DNA reads TGTGCCAGCTCACCGTCCAGGGGCACGCTGAACACTGAAGCTTTCTTT. It translates to CASSPSRGTLNTEAFF.

The chain links TRBV6-5 to TRBJ2-1; possibly TRBD2 for D (6 bases). With 2 bases removed from V and 9 bases from J, the gap between germline ends came to 17 bases. The CDR3 length is 15 residues. Germline assignment: CDR1 MNHEY and CDR2 SVGAGI. The CDR3 loop reads CASSYGAGPRFEQFF. CDR3 coding DNA: TGTGCCAGCAGTTACGGCGCGGGGCCGAGGTTTGAGCAGTTCTTC.

Concerning this clone itself: At one end, the junction sequence differs from germline, possibly due to a read error. The chain couples TRBV27 to TRBJ2-7; 9 nucleotides line up with TRBD1. The CDR3 totals 13 residues. CDR1 is MNHEY, CDR2 SMNVEV, per germline (reference sequence). The CDR3 protein is CAGRTGQGYEQYF. DNA for the CDR3: TGTGCCGGCAGAACGGGACAGGGCTACGAGCAGTACTTC.

This chain links TRBV4-1 with TRBJ2-3; 8 nucleotides line up with TRBD1. The CDR3 spans 14 residues. Germline trimming cut 0 bases from V and 8 bases from J; bases unmatched to any gene: 4. In germline, CDR1 is MGHRA, CDR2 YSYEKL. The CDR3 is CASSQEGTGGTQYF. The CDR3 region has the DNA TGCGCCAGCAGCCAAGAGGGAACAGGGGGTACGCAGTATTTT.

J is TRBJ2-5 and V is TRBV5-1; a possible D gene is TRBD2 (5 bases). Trimming removed 2 bases from V and 2 bases from J, with 10 bases in between. This CDR3 contains 14 residues. Germline lookup yields CDR1 SGHRS and CDR2 YFSETQ. CDR3 loop: CASSFGEPQETQYF. The CDR3 nucleotides read TGCGCCAGCAGCTTCGGGGAACCGCAAGAGACCCAGTACTTC.

J is TRBJ1-2 and V is TRBV6-5; 7 bases are a match to TRBD1. Germline trimming cut 8 bases from V and 4 bases from J; bases unmatched to any gene: 4. CDR3 length: 12 residues. CDR1 and CDR2 (germline): MNHEY, SVGAGI. CDR3 region: CASWDSLYGYTF. The CDR3 DNA reads TGTGCCAGCTGGGACAGCCTCTATGGCTACACCTTC.

This clone was counted once. This rearrangement joins TRBV6-6 to TRBJ1-6; 8 positions match TRBD1. This CDR3 is built from 16 residues. The germline CDR1 and CDR2 sequences are MNHNY and SVGAGI (reference sequence). The V segment lost 4 bases and the J segment 5 bases; nucleotides outside the gene matches: 7. CDR3 coding DNA: TGTGCCAGCAGTTGGGGAAGACAGGGGCATAATTCACCCCTCCACTTT. Protein: CASSWGRQGHNSPLHF.

J is TRBJ1-1 and V is TRBV27; 7 nucleotides line up with TRBD1. J was trimmed by 0 bases and V by 8 bases; bases with no gene match: 6. The CDR3 is made up of 14 amino acids. Germline-derived CDR1 and CDR2 are MNHEY and SMNVEV (reference sequence). CDR3 nucleotide sequence: TGTGCCAGCCGACAGGGACGGTTGAACACTGAAGCTTTCTTT. Encoded protein: CASRQGRLNTEAFF.

This clone was observed a single time. The V call is TRBV5-4, the J call TRBJ2-7; 7 bases line up with TRBD1. With 7 bases clipped from V and 2 bases from J, the junction kept 12 bases outside the gene matches. The CDR3 consists of 15 residues. The germline CDR1 and CDR2 sequences are SGHNT and YYREEE (reference sequence). CDR3 sequence (DNA): TGTGCCAGCTCCGGCCCGCCGGGACAGACCTACGAGCAGTACTTC. This encodes CASSGPPGQTYEQYF.

This clone was seen more than once but under ten times. The V call is TRBV18, the J call TRBJ2-5, with D perhaps TRBD2 (6 bases). Germline lookup yields CDR1 KGHSH and CDR2 LQKENI. The CDR3 length is 13 residues. Trimming removed 3 bases at V and 4 bases at J, with 9 bases between. The CDR3 sequence: CASSPRRVETQYF. The DNA of the CDR3 is TGTGCCAGCTCACCTCGGAGGGTAGAGACCCAGTACTTC.

In this sample, this clone turned up a few times. This chain uses TRBV5-1 with TRBJ2-1; no clear D gene. The CDR3 contains 12 residues. The ends were cut back, 6 bases at V and 8 bases at J, with 12 bases in the middle. Germline V gives CDR1 SGHRS, CDR2 YFSETQ. Written as DNA, the CDR3 is TGCGCCAGCATTTCTCCGGAGTATGAGCAGTTCTTC. Translating gives CASISPEYEQFF.

This clone was counted only a few times. The rearrangement uses TRBV11-3 and TRBJ2-3; maybe TRBD2 (5 bases). The V end was cut by 3 bases, the J end by 1 base, with 14 bases between. Germline V gene sequence: CDR1 SGHNT, CDR2 YENEEA. CDR3 length equals 16 residues. CDR3 DNA sequence: TGTGCCAGCAGCTTGGTGGGGAGACGGGGCACAGATACGCAGTATTTT. Encoded protein: CASSLVGRRGTDTQYF.

The genes are TRBV27 and TRBJ2-7, with 7 bases aligning to TRBD1. CDR1 and CDR2 from the germline V gene are MNHEY and SMNVEV (reference sequence). There are 14 residues in the CDR3. The V segment lost 2 bases and the J segment 7 bases; nucleotides outside the gene matches: 8. Here the CDR3 reads CASSLSQGVGEQYF. In DNA form, the CDR3 reads TGTGCCAGCAGTTTAAGTCAGGGGGTCGGGGAGCAGTACTTC.

This clone is a singleton in its sample. The rearrangement joins TRBV5-6 to TRBJ2-7; a possible D gene is TRBD2 (6 bases). Trimming stripped 4 bases from V and 1 base from J, with 6 bases between. Germline CDR1 and CDR2: SGHDT and YYEEEE. The CDR3 runs to 12 residues. The CDR3 DNA follows: TGTGCCAGCAGCCGGGAGTCCTACGAGCAGTACGTC. Residues: CASSRESYEQYV.

V is TRBV11-1 and J is TRBJ2-1; the D gene is possibly TRBD1 (5 bases). With 1 base removed from V and 0 bases from J, the gap between germline ends came to 16 bases. Germline CDR1 reads SGHAT; CDR2 reads FQDESV (reference sequence). The CDR3 extends over 18 amino acids. DNA of the CDR3: TGTGCCAGCAGCTTAGTTCAGGTGTGGCAGGGCTCCTACAATGAGCAGTTCTTC. This translates into CASSLVQVWQGSYNEQFF.

This clone is medium-sized. The V and J genes are TRBV6-1 and TRBJ2-5, with D possibly matching TRBD2 (5 bases). V was clipped by 4 bases and J by 4 bases, with 16 bases between them. This CDR3 contains 15 residues. Germline CDR1 is MNHNS and CDR2 is SASEGT. CDR3 protein: CASSVGADESETQYF. CDR3 nucleotides: TGTGCCAGCAGTGTGGGAGCGGATGAGTCAGAGACCCAGTACTTC.

Worth noting for this clone: One junction end disagrees with the germline gene, perhaps due to a read error. V usage is TRBV7-9 and J usage is TRBJ2-5, with 14 bases aligning to TRBD2. CDR1 and CDR2 from the germline V gene are SEHNR and FQNEAQ (reference sequence). This CDR3 contains 16 residues. The CDR3 region is CSSSPGTSGGQETQYF. The CDR3 region has the DNA TGTTCCAGCAGCCCTGGGACTAGCGGGGGTCAAGAGACCCAGTACTTC.

This chain links TRBV6-5 with TRBJ1-5, with TRBD1 identical over 9 bases. This CDR3 has 15 amino acids. J was trimmed by 0 bases and V by 5 bases; bases with no gene match: 2. Germline CDR1 reads MNHEY; CDR2 reads SVGAGI. DNA of the CDR3: TGTGCCAGCAGTCCGACAGGGGGTAGCAATCAGCCCCAGCATTTT. Translating gives CASSPTGGSNQPQHF.

In this sample, this clone turned up a few times. This chain connects TRBV30 to TRBJ1-1; D remains unclear. The germline V and J ends were trimmed by 3 bases and 1 base, with 15 bases remaining between them. This CDR3 is built from 15 residues. Germline CDR1 is GTSNPN and CDR2 is SVGIG (reference sequence). CDR3 loop: CAWSPLKLRNTEAFF. DNA for the CDR3: TGTGCCTGGAGCCCCTTGAAACTACGGAACACTGAAGCTTTCTTT.

The rearrangement links TRBV10-3 to TRBJ1-2, with 9 bases fitting TRBD1. CDR3 size: 14 residues. Germline values: CDR1 ENHRY, CDR2 SYGVKD. With 8 bases clipped from V and 1 base from J, the junction kept 5 bases outside the gene matches. The CDR3 sequence is CAIARDRDNYGYTF. In DNA, the CDR3 is TGTGCCATCGCCCGGGACAGGGATAACTATGGCTACACCTTC.

This chain joins TRBV10-3 and TRBJ2-7, with TRBD2 matching over 9 bases. CDR1 ENHRY and CDR2 SYGVKD come from the germline V gene. The CDR3 has 16 amino acids. With 2 bases clipped from V and 0 bases from J, the junction kept 5 bases outside the gene matches. Written as DNA, the CDR3 is TGTGCCATCAGTGAGCCTAGCGGGGCCTTCTCCTACGAGCAGTACTTC. It is translated as CAISEPSGAFSYEQYF.

The chain has TRBV7-3 and TRBJ2-1; tentatively, D is TRBD1 (6 bases). CDR1 is SGHTA, CDR2 FQGTGA, per germline. CDR3 length equals 16 residues. V dropped 5 bases and J dropped 0 bases, with 14 bases sitting between them. The CDR3 region is CASSPMGAPSYNEQFF. The CDR3 DNA is TGTGCCAGCAGCCCCATGGGGGCCCCCTCCTACAATGAGCAGTTCTTC.